The 30 T cell receptor beta chains given below trace back to one sample, sequenced in a study of identical twins. From the 5' RACE reads, TCRdb called clonotypes with MiXCR, one entry per CDR3 protein. The data hold approximately 890,000 distinct CDR3 sequences, with about 12% observed a single time. These same records also appear under a second study, on yellow fever vaccine responses in identical twins.

The sample comprised PBMCs. The receptors were sampled from a woman aged 18-29 years in good health.

This clonotype was counted only a few times. The genes are TRBV25-1 and TRBJ1-1; 8 nucleotides match TRBD1. V shed 6 bases and J 4 bases; nucleotides not matched to a gene: 7. The germline CDR1 and CDR2 sequences are MGHDK and SYGVNS. The CDR3 totals 14 residues. Here the CDR3 DNA reads TGTGCCAGCAGGGACAGGGAGGGTAGCACTGAAGCTTTCTTT. It specifies CASRDREGSTEAFF.

The sample holds a few counts of this clonotype. The chain couples TRBV7-6 to TRBJ2-5, with 14 bases that match TRBD2. Germline-derived CDR1 and CDR2 are SGHVS and FNYEAQ. V lost 5 bases to trimming and J lost 4 bases; unmatched junction nucleotides: 12. The CDR3 has 18 amino acids. The CDR3 is CASSPTGLAGVGGETQYF. The CDR3, as DNA: TGTGCCAGCAGCCCAACGGGACTAGCGGGAGTAGGGGGAGAGACCCAGTACTTC. Drawing the rest from reference TRBV7-6 and TRBJ2-5, the complete variable domain is GAGVSQSPRYKVTKRGQDVALRCDPISGHVSLYWYRQALGQGPEFLTYFNYEAQQDKSGLPNDRFSAERPEGSISTLTIQRTEQRDSAMYRCASSPTGLAGVGGETQYFGPGTRLLVL.

The genes are TRBV4-1 and TRBJ2-7; 9 nucleotides match TRBD1. Trimming cost V 1 base and J 6 bases; bases outside gene matches: 4. There are 14 residues in the CDR3. The germline gives CDR1 MGHRA, CDR2 YSYEKL. The CDR3 DNA follows: TGCGCCAGCAGCCAAGGAGGACAGGGGTTCGAGCAGTACGTC. Its translation: CASSQGGQGFEQYV.

J is TRBJ1-1 and V is TRBV6-5; maybe TRBD1 (6 bases). Germline V CDR1 and CDR2: MNHEY, SVGAGI. Trimming took 2 bases from V and 5 from J, leaving 12 bases between them. This CDR3 spans 14 amino acids. CDR3 protein: CASSYGGRGTEAFF. The CDR3 bases are TGTGCCAGCAGTTACGGGGGGCGAGGGACTGAAGCTTTCTTT.

This clonotype appeared a few times. V is TRBV10-1 and J is TRBJ2-1, with D unclear. V lost 0 bases and J 2 bases, leaving 11 bases between the germline ends. Germline V CDR1 and CDR2: WNHNN, SYGVQD (reference sequence). CDR3 size: 16 residues. The CDR3 reads CASSESSLIPYNEQFF. DNA for the CDR3: TGCGCCAGCAGTGAGTCGAGTCTAATACCCTACAATGAGCAGTTCTTC.

This clonotype was counted a few times. The chain carries TRBV12-3 or TRBV12-4 and TRBJ2-4; 11 bases map to TRBD1. V lost 4 bases and J lost 9; bases outside the gene matches: 8. The length of the CDR3 is 15 residues. CDR3 amino acids: CASSWGTGGQAIQYF. The CDR3, as DNA: TGTGCCAGCAGTTGGGGGACAGGGGGACAAGCCATTCAGTACTTC.

The chain has TRBV20-1 and TRBJ2-2, with 10 bases matching TRBD2. CDR1 is DFQATT and CDR2 is SNEGSKA in the germline V gene (reference sequence). After removal of 6 bases from V and 7 bases from J, the junction contained 5 bases not matched to a gene. There are 13 residues in the CDR3. Written as DNA, the CDR3 is TGCAGTGCCGCCTCTAGCGGGGGCGGGGAGCTGTTTTTT. It codes for CSAASSGGGELFF.

V usage is TRBV24-1 and J usage is TRBJ2-5, with a weak D call TRBD1 (6 bases). The CDR3 covers 14 residues. Germline V gene data show CDR1 as KGHDR and CDR2 as SFDVKD. V was pared by 5 bases and J by 1 base, with 10 bases between. The CDR3 here is CATSGGPIQETQYF. In DNA form, the CDR3 reads TGTGCCACCAGTGGGGGGCCGATCCAAGAGACCCAGTACTTC.

This clonotype was seen more than once but under ten times. V is TRBV20-1 and J is TRBJ2-5; D is uncertain. The germline V and J ends were trimmed by 0 bases and 4 bases, with 6 bases remaining between them. Germline V gene sequence: CDR1 DFQATT, CDR2 SNEGSKA (reference sequence). The CDR3 loop spans 12 amino acids. CDR3 DNA sequence: TGCAGTGCTAGAGATGGGCTAGAGACCCAGTACTTC. Amino acid sequence: CSARDGLETQYF.

This clonotype was counted a few times. This chain connects TRBV27 to TRBJ2-1; D is uncertain. This CDR3 spans 13 amino acids. Germline V CDR1 and CDR2: MNHEY, SMNVEV (reference sequence). V gave up 3 bases and J gave up 4 bases, with 7 bases separating them. The CDR3 DNA reads TGTGCCAGCAGTTTCGTCGGGTACAATGAGCAGTTCTTC. Its protein is CASSFVGYNEQFF.

The V call is TRBV11-2, the J call TRBJ1-1, with 8 positions matching TRBD1. The length of the CDR3 is 15 residues. Germline lookup yields CDR1 SGHAT and CDR2 FQNNGV. The J segment lost 4 bases and the V segment lost 2 bases, leaving 6 bases of the junction unmatched. As DNA, the CDR3 is TGTGCCAGCAGCTTAACAACAGGGGGGGCCACTGAAGCTTTCTTT. Translation gives CASSLTTGGATEAFF.

This clonotype came up many times. The V and J genes are TRBV5-1 and TRBJ2-1, with a possible D match to TRBD1 (5 bases). CDR3 length equals 15 residues. The germline V and J ends were trimmed by 6 bases and 5 bases, with 18 bases remaining between them. Germline-derived CDR1 and CDR2 are SGHRS and YFSETQ. This CDR3 reads CASKILDISNNEQFF. The CDR3 region has the DNA TGCGCCAGCAAAATCTTGGACATTTCAAACAATGAGCAGTTCTTC.

This clonotype was seen ten or more times. This rearrangement joins TRBV12-3 or TRBV12-4 to TRBJ1-5; D not resolved. V gave up 1 base and J gave up 2 bases, with 12 bases separating them. The CDR3 has 16 amino acids. The CDR3: CASSLERAGGNQPQHF. The CDR3 region has the DNA TGTGCCAGCAGTTTAGAGAGGGCGGGAGGCAATCAGCCCCAGCATTTT.

The CDR3 DNA reads TGTGCCAGCAGCTTGCGCAGGGATATCCCAGAGACCCAGTACTTC. Protein sequence: CASSLRRDIPETQYF. The chain joins TRBV5-5 to TRBJ2-5; the D gene is possibly TRBD1 (5 bases). This CDR3 spans 15 amino acids. CDR1 is SGHKS, CDR2 YYEKEE, per germline (reference sequence). V lost 1 base and J 4 bases, leaving 14 bases between the germline ends. Filled out from reference TRBV5-5 and TRBJ2-5, the complete variable domain reads DAGVTQSPTHLIKTRGQQVTLRCSPISGHKSVSWYQQVLGQGPQFIFQYYEKEERGRGNFPDRFSARQFPNYSSELNVNALLLGDSALYLCASSLRRDIPETQYFGPGTRLLVL.

The chain carries TRBV19 and TRBJ2-3; D might be TRBD2 (5 bases). CDR3 length equals 14 residues. Per germline, CDR1 LNHDA and CDR2 SQIVND (reference sequence). The V gene lost 6 bases and the J gene lost 2 bases, with 12 bases spanning the gap. Here the CDR3 DNA reads TGTGCCAGTAGGGCCCAAGCGGACACAGATACGCAGTATTTT. This sequence encodes CASRAQADTDTQYF.

This clonotype was recorded at least ten times. The chain combines TRBV21-1 with TRBJ2-1; the table's D gene call, TRBD2, was not cross checked with the DNA. TRBV21-1 is a pseudogene locus. There are 20 residues in the CDR3. The CDR3 nucleotides read TGTGCCAGCAGCAAAGAAGGACTAGCGCCCGCCGCGGGGTTCTACAATGAGCAGTTCTTC. It codes for CASSKEGLAPAAGFYNEQFF.

Only a few counts were recorded for this clonotype. The chain uses TRBV6-1 and TRBJ1-1; the D gene is possibly TRBD1 (6 bases). This CDR3 comprises 16 residues. In germline, CDR1 is MNHNS, CDR2 SASEGT. Trimming removed 6 bases from V and 1 base from J, with 18 bases in between. CDR3 residues: CASRRSSGAQNTEAFF. The CDR3 DNA sequence: TGTGCCAGCAGACGCTCGTCGGGGGCTCAGAACACTGAAGCTTTCTTT.

This clonotype was picked up a small number of times. The gene calls are TRBV6-5 and TRBJ1-2; TRBD1 might be the D (5 bases). This CDR3 has 17 amino acids. Trimming pared 0 bases from V and 0 bases from J, leaving 14 bases between. Germline-derived CDR1 and CDR2 are MNHEY and SVGAGI. The DNA of the CDR3 is TGTGCCAGCAGTTACTCTGCTTTAGGGGAGACTAACTATGGCTACACCTTC. Its translation is CASSYSALGETNYGYTF.

This clonotype has a count of ten or more. This chain joins TRBV9 and TRBJ2-3; D is perhaps TRBD1 (6 bases). Trimming left V 0 bases short and J 0 bases short, with 8 bases between. Germline V gene lookup returns CDR1 SGDLS and CDR2 YYNGEE. This CDR3 spans 15 amino acids. The CDR3 reads CASSVGQASTDTQYF. CDR3 bases: TGTGCCAGCAGCGTAGGACAGGCGAGCACAGATACGCAGTATTTT.

The rearrangement joins TRBV19 to TRBJ1-2, with no clear D. V was shortened by 8 bases and J by 0 bases, with 16 bases between the two germline ends. The CDR3 length is 15 residues. The germline V gene encodes CDR1 LNHDA and CDR2 SQIVND (reference sequence). The CDR3 here is CASYTPDGSNYGYTF. DNA for the CDR3: TGTGCCAGTTATACCCCGGACGGATCTAACTATGGCTACACCTTC.

This clonotype has ten or more counts. The rearrangement joins TRBV5-1 to TRBJ2-1; D might be TRBD1 (7 bases). Germline V lookup: CDR1 SGHRS, CDR2 YFSETQ. V dropped 4 bases and J dropped 7 bases, with 18 bases sitting between them. This CDR3 is built from 15 residues. DNA for the CDR3: TGCGCCAGCAGCAGCAGGGGGGCAGGAGGGAATGAGCAGTTCTTC. Translated, it gives CASSSRGAGGNEQFF.

This clonotype has just a few counts. The chain recombines TRBV27 with TRBJ2-5, with 12 nucleotides matching TRBD2. Looked up from germline, CDR1 is MNHEY and CDR2 is SMNVEV (reference sequence). The length of the CDR3 is 15 residues. The junction had 8 bases not matched to a gene; V was cut back by 10 bases and J by 2 bases. The CDR3 loop reads CATRGTSGLQETQYF. CDR3 DNA sequence: TGTGCCACCAGGGGGACTAGCGGGTTACAAGAGACCCAGTACTTC.

This clonotype came up many times. J is TRBJ2-2 and V is TRBV28; D is undetermined. CDR3 size: 12 residues. CDR1 is MDHEN, CDR2 SYDVKM, per germline. V lost 5 bases and J lost 4, with 5 bases in between. The CDR3 loop is CASSRFTGELFF. The DNA for the CDR3 is TGTGCCAGCAGTAGGTTCACCGGGGAGCTGTTTTTT.

This clonotype has ten or more counts. The CDR3 sequence: CASSQEVNTGELFF. CDR3 coding DNA: TGTGCCAGCAGCCAAGAAGTTAACACCGGGGAGCTGTTTTTT. The rearrangement joins TRBV3-1 to TRBJ2-2; D uncertain. CDR1 and CDR2 (germline): LGHDT, YNNKEL (reference sequence). The ends were cut back, 0 bases at V and 2 bases at J, with 4 bases in the middle. The CDR3 covers 14 residues.

This clonotype was picked up many times. The chain has TRBV24-1 and TRBJ2-3; D remains ambiguous. CDR3 length: 14 residues. The V end was cut by 5 bases, the J end by 4 bases, with 12 bases between. Germline V gene sequence: CDR1 KGHDR, CDR2 SFDVKD. The CDR3 sequence is CATSVRGEADTQYF. Written as DNA, the CDR3 is TGTGCCACCAGTGTCCGCGGCGAGGCAGATACGCAGTATTTT.

The gene calls are TRBV3-1 and TRBJ2-3; D gene unclear. CDR3 length: 15 residues. V was cut by 0 bases and J by 2 bases, with 9 bases left in between. The V gene's germline CDR1 is LGHDT and CDR2 YNNKEL (reference sequence). The CDR3 DNA reads as TGTGCCAGCAGCCAAGATTCGGCTTCCACAGATACGCAGTATTTT. This encodes CASSQDSASTDTQYF.

This clonotype was recorded a few times. In nucleotides, the CDR3 is TGTGCCAGCAGTGCCGGCTTCAGTGGGGAGACCCAGTACTTC. It yields the protein CASSAGFSGETQYF. The chain employs TRBV6-1 and TRBJ2-5; no definite D call. The length of the CDR3 is 14 residues. Germline V gives CDR1 MNHNS, CDR2 SASEGT. V dropped 4 bases and J dropped 5 bases, with 14 bases sitting between them.

This clonotype was counted between two and nine times. This chain uses TRBV6-5 with TRBJ2-5, with unresolved D. The length of the CDR3 is 14 residues. V was trimmed by 0 bases and J by 0 bases, leaving 5 bases between them. The germline V gene has CDR1 MNHEY and CDR2 SVGAGI. CDR3 in amino acids: CASSYSGYQETQYF. CDR3 DNA: TGTGCCAGCAGTTACTCTGGCTACCAAGAGACCCAGTACTTC.

This chain joins TRBV12-3 or TRBV12-4 and TRBJ2-1, with 9 bases fitting TRBD2. CDR3 length: 15 amino acids. V shed 3 bases and J 6 bases; nucleotides not matched to a gene: 6. In DNA, the CDR3 is TGTGCCAGCAGTTTTAGTAAGCGGGAGGCCAATGAGCAGTTCTTC. This sequence encodes CASSFSKREANEQFF.

The V gene is TRBV7-7, the J gene TRBJ2-1; 7 nucleotides match TRBD2. The CDR3 sequence is 15 residues long. Trimming took 5 bases from V and 4 from J; bases not matched to a gene: 8. In germline, CDR1 is SSHAT, CDR2 FNYEAQ (reference sequence). The CDR3 spells CASSNGRTAYNEQFF. CDR3 sequence (DNA): TGTGCCAGCAGCAACGGGAGGACGGCGTACAATGAGCAGTTCTTC.